This record concerns one TCR beta chain sequence. The clone's antigen remains unknown. No much larger clone is present one base from it, and per-base qualities are unavailable. The record originates from a study of graft-versus-host responses after intestinal transplantation (dated by TCRdb to 2020 to 2022). Concerning the study at large: The transplants that recipients received were multivisceral, liver-intestinal, or isolated intestinal. Anti-thymocyte globulin induction was given to all recipients, followed by maintenance tacrolimus and steroids for approximately three years. A peak of at least 4% donor T cells among recipient peripheral blood mononuclear cells was the definition used for donor T cell macrochimerism. To identify alloreactive clones, pre-transplant mixed lymphocyte reaction products were sequenced and compared with unstimulated pre-transplant donor and recipient T cells. Samples from three later patients were sequenced in-house on an Illumina MiSeq with MiXCR processing rather than by the commercial service. Graft-versus-host and host-versus-graft alloreactive T cell clones were tracked in the graft, circulation and bone marrow after intestinal transplantation using bulk TCR-beta CDR3 sequencing. A cohort of around 25 intestinal transplant recipients, including one retransplant, was enrolled, and 3 patients lacking pretransplant specimens were excluded. Here is what the overall study found, with its caveats: Early after transplant, peak levels of circulating GvH clones were found to be associated with declines in HvG clones. The relatively low number and heterogeneity of intestinal transplant patients limited the conclusions. GvH clones were found in recipient bone marrow, and some of the GvH clones appeared earlier in ileal mucosa or blood, which is consistent with an intestinal mucosal origin. High GvH to HvG T cell clonal ratios were observed in the allografts of patients with donor T cell macrochimerism.

Library preparation used the immunoSEQ multiplex PCR assay. For most patients, genomic DNA was isolated with the Qiagen DNeasy Blood and Tissue Kit and shipped frozen to Adaptive Biotechnologies for TCR sequencing. Adaptive Biotechnologies carried out high-throughput TCR-beta CDR3 sequencing of genomic DNA for most patients. Per the source publication's procedure: Adaptive's ImmunoSEQ software supplied the TCR sequencing data for roughly 17 patients, while MiXCR and VDJtools were used to process a few other patients. To correct CD4 versus CD8 sorting errors, sequences present in both subsets at a frequency ratio below 5:1 were removed. CDR3 nucleotide sequences shared between donor and recipient were removed because the origin of such sequences could not be assigned. Alloreactive clones required at least 2-fold expansion over unstimulated cells and minimum CFSE-low frequency of 0.002% (template counts) or 0.001% (read counts). Clones detected in sequenced pre-transplant spleen, lymph node, or MLR CFSE-low populations of the donor or recipient were defined as mappable. Cumulative frequency of alloreactive clones was calculated as a percentage of all sequences weighted by copy number. TCRdb mirrors the immuneACCESS table, restricted to in-frame sequences. Some clones are absent from its copies; in checked studies, under half trace to an unresolved V gene, and the reason for the others is unknown. V, J and clone size are those of that table, while D and trimming were read from the DNA. The sample has around 50,000 clones on record, around 85% of them singletons. The ten largest clones add up to about 0.42% of the sample.

What this sample's time point label stands for: cells obtained before transplantation from donor or recipient. CD3+CD4+ and CD3+CD8+ populations were FACS-sorted from unstimulated pre-transplant donor and recipient cells taken from spleen or lymph nodes. CDR1 SGHRS and CDR2 YFSETQ are derived from the germline V gene. The CDR3 contains 19 residues, cysteine and phenylalanine counted. The DNA shown is the 57-base CDR3, in frame from base 1. V drops 1 base and J drops 0 bases, leaving 20 bases in between. Recombination linked TRBV5-1 to TRBJ2-1; a tentative D call is TRBD1 (5 bases match). The material was unstimulated CD4+ T cells sorted from spleen or lymph node cells, obtained before transplant. The receptor was isolated from a human donor who was the organ donor for an intestinal transplant. The nucleotides are TGCGCCAGCAGCTTGACGAAAGGAGCAACCGACAGCTCCTACAATGAGCAGTTCTTC. This translates into CASSLTKGATDSSYNEQFF.